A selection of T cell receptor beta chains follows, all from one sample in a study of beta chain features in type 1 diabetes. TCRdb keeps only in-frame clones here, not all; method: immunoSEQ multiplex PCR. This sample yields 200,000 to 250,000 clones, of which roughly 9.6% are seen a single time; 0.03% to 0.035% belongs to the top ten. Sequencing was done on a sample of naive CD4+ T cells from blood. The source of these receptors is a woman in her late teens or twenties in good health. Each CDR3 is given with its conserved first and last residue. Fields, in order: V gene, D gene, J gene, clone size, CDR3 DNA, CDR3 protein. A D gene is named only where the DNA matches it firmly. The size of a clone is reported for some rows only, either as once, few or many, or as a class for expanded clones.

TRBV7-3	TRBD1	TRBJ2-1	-	TGTGCCAGCAGCGGACAGGGGGCGTTCCACAATGAGCAGTTCTTC	CASSGQGAFHNEQFF
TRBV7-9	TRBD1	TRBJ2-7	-	TGTGCCAGCAGCTTTGGGACAGGGTCCTACGAGCAGTACTTC	CASSFGTGSYEQYF
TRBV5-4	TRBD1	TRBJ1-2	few	TGTGCCAGCAACCCACAGGGGGACTATGGCTACACCTTC	CASNPQGDYGYTF
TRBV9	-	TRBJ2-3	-	TGTGCCAGCAGCGTAGTCCAGGGTGGTAGAGATACGCAGTATTTT	CASSVVQGGRDTQYF
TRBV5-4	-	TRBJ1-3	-	TGTGCCAGCAGCCCTGACTTTACTGGAAACACCATATATTTT	CASSPDFTGNTIYF
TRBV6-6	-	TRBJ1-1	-	TGTGCCAGCTGGCCTCAACAGATAAACACTGAAGCTTTCTTT	CASWPQQINTEAFF
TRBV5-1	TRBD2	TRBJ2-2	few	TGCGCCAGCAGCGCGGGACTAGCGGGGACCACCGGGGAGCTGTTTTTT	CASSAGLAGTTGELFF
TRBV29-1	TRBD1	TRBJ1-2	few	TGCAGCGTTTTGACAGGGTCCTATGGCTACACCTTC	CSVLTGSYGYTF
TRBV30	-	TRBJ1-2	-	TGTGCCTGGACCCCTGGGGCAGGATTCATCTTC	CAWTPGAGFIF
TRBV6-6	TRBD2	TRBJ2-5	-	TGTGCCAGCAGTCGCCTTAGCGGGAGGGCGGGGGAGACCCAGTACTTC	CASSRLSGRAGETQYF
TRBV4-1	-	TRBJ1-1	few	TGCGCCAGCAGCCAAGAAATGAGGGGTGCGGGAACTGAAGCTTTCTTT	CASSQEMRGAGTEAFF
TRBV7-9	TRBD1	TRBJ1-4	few	TGTGCCAGCAGCCTGGGACAGGTGAATGAAAAACTGTTTTTT	CASSLGQVNEKLFF
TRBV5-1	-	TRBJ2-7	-	TGCGCCAGCAGCGAAACGGGACATACCCTCATGCAGTACTTC	CASSETGHTLMQYF
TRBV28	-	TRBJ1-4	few	TGTGCCATAGCGTCGGGGTCGGGGGGAACTAATGAAAAACTGTTTTTT	CAIASGSGGTNEKLFF
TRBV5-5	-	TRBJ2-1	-	TGTGCCAGCAGCGCTGCCGCTCAGGCAGCCTTGCGGGGCGATGAGCAGTTCTTC	CASSAAAQAALRGDEQFF
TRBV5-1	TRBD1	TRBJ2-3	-	TGCGCCAGCAGGACAGGGCCGACTAGCACAGATACGCAGTATTTT	CASRTGPTSTDTQYF
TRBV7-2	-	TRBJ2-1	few	TGTGCCAGCAGCTTTTCTCCAGGGGACAATGAGCAGTTCTTC	CASSFSPGDNEQFF
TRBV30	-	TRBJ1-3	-	TGTGCCTGGATTGGGGGCGTTACTACTGGAAACACCATATATTTT	CAWIGGVTTGNTIYF
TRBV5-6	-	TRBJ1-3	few	TGTGCCAGCAGCCAGAGGGGACTGCGCTCTGGAAACACCATATATTTT	CASSQRGLRSGNTIYF
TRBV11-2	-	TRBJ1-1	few	TGTGCCAGCAGCACCGCGCAGGGTTTGCCTGAAGCTTTCTTT	CASSTAQGLPEAFF
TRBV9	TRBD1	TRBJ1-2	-	TGTGCCAGCAGCTCAGGGACAGGGGTGGATGGCTACACCTTC	CASSSGTGVDGYTF
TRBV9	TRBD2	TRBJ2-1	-	TGTGCCAGCAGCGTGAGACTAGCGGGAGGCTACAATGAGCAGTTCTTC	CASSVRLAGGYNEQFF
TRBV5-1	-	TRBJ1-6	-	TGCGCCAGCAGCTTGACAGGGCGATCCTATAATTCACCCCTCCACTTT	CASSLTGRSYNSPLHF
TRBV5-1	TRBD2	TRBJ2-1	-	TGCGCCAGCAGCTTGGCTAGCGGCGGCTACAATGAGCAGTTCTTC	CASSLASGGYNEQFF
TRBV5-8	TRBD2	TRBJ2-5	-	TGTGCCAGCAGCTTGGCTAGCGGGGGAGAGACCCAGTACTTC	CASSLASGGETQYF
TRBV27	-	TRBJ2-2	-	TGTGCCAGCAGCCAACAAGGACAGAACACCGGGGAGCTGTTTTTT	CASSQQGQNTGELFF
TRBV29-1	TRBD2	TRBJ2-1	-	TGCAGCGTTAGTTTTAGCGGGAGTCAGGTCAATGAGCAGTTCTTC	CSVSFSGSQVNEQFF
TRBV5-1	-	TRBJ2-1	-	TGCGCCAGCAGATATTCAGGGGCTTTTGGGGTGTTCTTC	CASRYSGAFGVFF
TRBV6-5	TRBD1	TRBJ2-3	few	TGTGCCAGCAGTTATATCCGGGACAGGGCTAGAGATACGCAGTATTTT	CASSYIRDRARDTQYF
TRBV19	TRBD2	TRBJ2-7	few	TGTGCCAGTAGTATTGGCGGGAGGTTGGAAGATGAGCAGTACTTC	CASSIGGRLEDEQYF
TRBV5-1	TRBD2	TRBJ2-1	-	TGCGCCAGCAGCTTGGTGGCTAGCGGGGGTTACAATGAGCAGTTCTTC	CASSLVASGGYNEQFF
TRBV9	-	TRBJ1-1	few	TGTGCCAGCAGCGTAGCTACAGGGACTGAAGCTTTCTTT	CASSVATGTEAFF
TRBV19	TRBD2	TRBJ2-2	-	TGTGCCAGTAGTCCGAGACTAGCGGGGAACACCGGGGAGCTGTTTTTT	CASSPRLAGNTGELFF
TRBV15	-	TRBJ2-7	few	TGTGCCACCAGCAGAGATATGGCGGGTGACTACGAGCAGTACTTC	CATSRDMAGDYEQYF
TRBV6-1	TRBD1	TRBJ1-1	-	TGTGCCAGCAATACTTACAGGGGCGGTAAAGCTTTCTTT	CASNTYRGGKAFF
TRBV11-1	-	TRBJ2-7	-	TGTGCCAGCAGCTTAGCCGGGACAAGCCTCCTCTACGAGCAGTACTTC	CASSLAGTSLLYEQYF
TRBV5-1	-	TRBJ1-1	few	TGCGCCAGCAGCTTCCAGGAGGGGATGAACACTGAAGCTTTCTTT	CASSFQEGMNTEAFF
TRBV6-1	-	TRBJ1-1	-	TGTGCCAGCTCGGACTATGCTGAAGCTTTCTTT	CASSDYAEAFF
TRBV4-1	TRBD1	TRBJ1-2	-	TGCGCCAGCAGCCAAGATTTACCCGGGACAGGGCTCTATGGCTACACCTTC	CASSQDLPGTGLYGYTF
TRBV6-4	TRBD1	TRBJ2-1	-	TGTGCCACCAAGACAGGGGCAGGCAATGAGCAGTTCTTC	CATKTGAGNEQFF
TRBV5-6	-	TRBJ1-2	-	TGTGCCAGCAGCCTAGGAGGGTATGGCTACACCTTC	CASSLGGYGYTF
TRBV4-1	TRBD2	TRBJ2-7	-	TGCGCCAGCAGCCCCTCCAGGGGACTAGCCGGCGTTCACTTC	CASSPSRGLAGVHF
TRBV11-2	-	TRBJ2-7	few	TGTGCCAGCAGCTTAGTGATTCGGGGGTCCTACGAGCAGTACTTC	CASSLVIRGSYEQYF
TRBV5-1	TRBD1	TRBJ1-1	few	TGCGCCAGCAGGTCCGGGACAGCTCTTATGAACACTGAAGCTTTCTTT	CASRSGTALMNTEAFF
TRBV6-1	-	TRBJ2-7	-	TGTGCCAGCAGTGGACCGGACAGTGCCTACGAGCAGTACTTC	CASSGPDSAYEQYF
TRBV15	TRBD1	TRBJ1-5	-	TGTGCCACCAGCTCCTTCCCCGACAGGGGGAATCAGCCCCAGCATTTT	CATSSFPDRGNQPQHF